A selection of T cell receptor beta chains follows, all from one sample in a study of cytotoxic CD8 clonotypes in ibrutinib-treated CLL. Data came from immunoSEQ multiplex PCR; TCRdb stores just in-frame clones and leaves some out. This sample has about 200,000 clones, with about four fifths found just once. Source: PBMCs, taken after 12 months of ibrutinib treatment. Source of these receptors: a human donor with chronic lymphocytic leukemia. CDR3s include the opening cysteine and the closing phenylalanine or tryptophan. D genes are given only for firm matches. Clone size is given for some rows only: seen once, a few or many times, or a class if the clone is expanded.

TRBV27	TRBD1	TRBJ2-7	NA	CASTPGTGGHEQYF	TGTGCCAGCACCCCCGGGACAGGGGGACACGAGCAGTACTTC
TRBV19	TRBD1	TRBJ1-1	few	CASSVGTASNTEAFF	TGTGCCAGTAGTGTGGGGACAGCCTCGAACACTGAAGCTTTCTTT
TRBV6-5	TRBD1	TRBJ2-7	NA	CATQRDRGLGYEQYF	TGTGCCACCCAACGGGACAGGGGGCTAGGGTACGAGCAGTACTTC
TRBV5-1	NA	TRBJ1-1	NA	CASSLSLDRKNTEAFF	TGCGCCAGCAGCTTGTCCTTGGACAGAAAGAACACTGAAGCTTTCTTT
TRBV5-5	NA	TRBJ1-1	once	CASSQRNTEAFF	TGTGCCAGCAGCCAAAGAAACACTGAAGCTTTCTTT
TRBV5-1	TRBD2	TRBJ2-1	NA	CASSLDGLADNEQFF	TGCGCCAGCAGCTTGGATGGACTAGCCGACAATGAGCAGTTCTTC
TRBV6-4	TRBD2	TRBJ2-5	NA	CASSPRISGRARETQYF	TGTGCCAGCAGCCCCCGAATTAGCGGGAGGGCACGGGAGACCCAGTACTTC
TRBV7-9	TRBD1	TRBJ1-4	NA	CASSLAGTGTATNEKLFF	TGTGCCAGCAGCTTAGCCGGGACAGGGACTGCAACTAATGAAAAACTGTTTTTT
TRBV18	TRBD2	TRBJ2-7	once	CASSHPGLAGEGVPYEQYF	TGTGCCAGCTCACACCCGGGACTAGCGGGAGAAGGGGTCCCCTACGAGCAGTACTTC
TRBV6-9	TRBD2	TRBJ2-1	few	CASSRKGLADRFPFNEQFF	TGTGCCAGCAGTCGAAAGGGACTAGCGGACCGTTTTCCGTTCAATGAGCAGTTCTTC
TRBV27	NA	TRBJ1-5	NA	CASSEVGGYNSNQPQHF	TGTGCCAGCAGTGAGGTAGGGGGTTACAATAGCAATCAGCCCCAGCATTTT
TRBV11-2	NA	TRBJ2-7	NA	CASSQVGVRQYF	TGTGCCAGCAGCCAAGTTGGGGTCCGGCAGTACTTC
TRBV6-6	NA	TRBJ1-1	NA	CASSTSRGEAFF	TGTGCCAGCAGTACATCTCGCGGTGAAGCTTTCTTT
TRBV15	NA	TRBJ2-7	NA	CATSQNRFYEQYF	TGTGCCACCAGCCAAAACAGATTCTACGAGCAGTACTTC
TRBV11-2	NA	TRBJ2-7	NA	CASNPGGTSLGEQYF	TGTGCCAGCAACCCCGGAGGGACTTCTCTAGGAGAGCAGTACTTC
TRBV7-6	TRBD1	TRBJ2-5	NA	CASSQGQGRETQYF	TGTGCCAGCAGCCAAGGACAGGGTCGAGAGACCCAGTACTTC
TRBV5-4	TRBD1	TRBJ2-2	NA	CASSLEGQGAITGELFF	TGTGCCAGCAGCTTGGAGGGACAGGGGGCAATCACCGGGGAGCTGTTTTTT
TRBV6-5	NA	TRBJ2-7	NA	CASSFNSFEQYF	TGTGCCAGCAGTTTTAACAGCTTCGAGCAGTACTTC
TRBV4-2	TRBD2	TRBJ2-3	NA	CASSQAGGGGISSTDTQYF	TGTGCCAGCAGCCAAGCGGGTGGCGGGGGGATCTCTAGCACAGATACGCAGTATTTT
TRBV5-4	NA	TRBJ2-7	few	CASSLELGARNEQYF	TGTGCCAGCAGCTTGGAGTTGGGGGCGCGGAACGAGCAGTACTTC
TRBV13	TRBD2	TRBJ2-2	few	CASSSLSSGGNTGELFF	TGTGCCAGCAGCTCCCTATCTAGCGGGGGTAACACCGGGGAGCTGTTTTTT
TRBV14	NA	TRBJ1-2	few	CASSLPGYHGYTF	TGTGCCAGCAGCCTACCAGGGTACCATGGCTACACCTTC
TRBV28	NA	TRBJ2-7	once	CASSLYSYEQYF	TGTGCCAGCAGTCTGTACTCCTACGAGCAGTACTTC
TRBV21-1	NA	TRBJ2-2	NA	CASSKTGSGELFF	TGTGCCAGCAGCAAGACAGGTTCCGGGGAGCTGTTTTTT
TRBV19	TRBD1	TRBJ2-2	NA	CASTRGLSTGELFF	TGTGCCAGTACTAGGGGGCTCAGCACCGGGGAGCTGTTTTTT
TRBV28	TRBD1	TRBJ2-3	NA	CASSPGGQGEGTQYF	TGTGCCAGCAGTCCCGGGGGACAGGGGGAGGGTACGCAGTATTTT
TRBV5-4	NA	TRBJ2-7	NA	CASSSGLSPYEQYF	TGTGCCAGCAGCTCCGGACTCTCCCCCTACGAGCAGTACTTC
TRBV7-9	NA	TRBJ1-5	few	CASSSSPSNQPQHF	TGTGCCAGCAGCTCCAGCCCTAGCAATCAGCCCCAGCATTTT
TRBV27	NA	TRBJ2-7	NA	CASSFGGAESYEQYF	TGTGCCAGCAGTTTTGGGGGGGCAGAATCCTACGAGCAGTACTTC
TRBV2	NA	TRBJ2-3	NA	CASVGPITDTQYF	TGTGCCAGCGTAGGTCCCATCACAGATACGCAGTATTTT
TRBV4-1	NA	TRBJ1-6	few	CASSQEEPRGGVSPLHF	TGCGCCAGCAGCCAAGAGGAGCCTCGAGGCGGGGTGTCACCCCTCCACTTT
TRBV5-1	NA	TRBJ1-2	NA	CASSLEASSYYGYTF	TGCGCCAGCAGCTTGGAGGCCAGTTCATACTATGGCTACACCTTC
TRBV11-2	TRBD2	TRBJ2-1	NA	CASSPRLAEIYNEQFF	TGTGCCAGCAGCCCCCGACTAGCGGAAATCTACAATGAGCAGTTCTTC
TRBV9	TRBD2	TRBJ2-3	NA	CASSPGGSGGSLASTDTQYF	TGTGCCAGCAGCCCCGGAGGTAGCGGGGGCTCCCTCGCTAGCACAGATACGCAGTATTTT
TRBV6-1	TRBD1	TRBJ1-2	many	CASSEDTGGAYGYTF	TGTGCCAGCAGTGAAGATACAGGGGGCGCCTATGGCTACACCTTC
TRBV5-1	NA	TRBJ2-1	NA	CASSRKTTTGNTYNEQFF	TGCGCCAGCAGCCGGAAGACCACTACAGGGAACACCTACAATGAGCAGTTCTTC
TRBV6-4	TRBD2	TRBJ2-1	NA	CASSDGTSGNNEQFF	TGTGCCAGCAGTGACGGGACTAGCGGAAACAATGAGCAGTTCTTC
TRBV9	TRBD2	TRBJ2-6	NA	CASSFGLAGASGANVLTF	TGTGCCAGCAGTTTCGGACTAGCGGGGGCCTCTGGGGCCAACGTCCTGACTTTC
TRBV6-4	TRBD2	TRBJ2-7	once	CASSSGLAGQGPSSYEQYF	TGTGCCAGCAGCTCGGGACTAGCGGGACAAGGTCCTAGCTCCTACGAGCAGTACTTC
TRBV5-6	NA	TRBJ2-2	NA	CASSFPGELFF	TGTGCCAGCAGCTTCCCCGGGGAGCTGTTTTTT
TRBV4-1	TRBD1	TRBJ1-5	NA	CASSLSGTDNQPQHF	TGCGCCAGCAGCCTGTCGGGGACAGATAATCAGCCCCAGCATTTT
TRBV7-2	TRBD1	TRBJ1-2	few	CASSQDRDYGYTF	TGTGCCAGCAGCCAGGACAGGGACTATGGCTACACCTTC